A single sample is the source of the 29 T cell receptor beta chains below, sequenced in a study of STAT5B mutations in CD4+ large granular lymphocyte leukemia. Clones were read by immunoSEQ multiplex PCR, and TCRdb kept only the in-frame ones, dropping some. The repertoire includes approximately 41,000 clones, 65% to 90% of them detected once, and roughly 1.2% sits in the top ten. Sequencing used CD4+ T cells from blood buffy coats. The receptors stem from a human donor in good health.

The gene calls are TRBV29-1 and TRBJ1-4, with D possibly TRBD1 on 5 matching bases. The V gene's germline CDR1 is SQVTM and CDR2 ANQGSEA. The V and J ends lost 4 bases and 6 bases respectively, with 9 bases between them. This CDR3 has 12 amino acids. The CDR3 here is CSVAREDEKLFF. In DNA, the CDR3 is TGCAGCGTTGCCAGGGAGGATGAAAAACTGTTTTTT. Based on the CDR3 plus reference TRBV29-1 and TRBJ1-4, the full variable domain is SAVISQKPSRDICQRGTSLTIQCQVDSQVTMMFWYRQQPGQSLTLIATANQGSEATYESGFVIDKFPISRPNLTFSTLTVSNMSPEDSSIYLCSVAREDEKLFFGSGTQLSVL.

The chain combines TRBV7-9 with TRBJ1-1; unclear D gene. Germline V gene data show CDR1 as SEHNR and CDR2 as FQNEAQ (reference sequence). This CDR3 comprises 13 residues. The V end was cut by 2 bases, the J end by 0 bases, with 4 bases between. In nucleotides, the CDR3 is TGTGCCAGCAGCTTAACGATGAACACTGAAGCTTTCTTT. It yields the protein CASSLTMNTEAFF.

This clone was seen a handful of times. The V call is TRBV6-1, the J call TRBJ1-5, with D perhaps TRBD1 (6 bases). This CDR3 is 17 amino acids long. CDR1 is MNHNS, CDR2 SASEGT, per germline. Trimming shortened V by 1 base and J by 3 bases, and 16 bases separated the two germline ends. The CDR3 region is CASSEGRGRGNNQPQHF. The CDR3 coding sequence is TGTGCCAGCAGTGAAGGCCGGGGGCGCGGGAACAATCAGCCCCAGCATTTT.

This clone was observed a single time. The V and J genes are TRBV5-4 and TRBJ1-2; TRBD1 matches at 7 bases. V shed 3 bases and J 6 bases; nucleotides not matched to a gene: 8. Germline lookup yields CDR1 SGHNT and CDR2 YYREEE (reference sequence). CDR3 length: 14 residues. CDR3 sequence (DNA): TGTGCCAGCAGCTCGGAAACAGGGGCGGATGGCTACACCTTC. Translated, it gives CASSSETGADGYTF.

This chain connects TRBV4-2 to TRBJ2-2, with D perhaps matching TRBD2 (5 bases). Per germline, CDR1 LGHNA and CDR2 YNFKEQ. The V gene lost 0 bases and the J gene lost 4 bases, with 12 bases spanning the gap. The CDR3 length is 16 residues. CDR3 nucleotide sequence: TGTGCCAGCAGCCAAGATCCAACTAGTACCACCGGGGAGCTGTTTTTT. This sequence encodes CASSQDPTSTTGELFF.

The genes are TRBV25-1 and TRBJ2-3; the D gene is possibly TRBD2 (5 bases). The CDR3 totals 13 residues. Germline V gene sequence: CDR1 MGHDK, CDR2 SYGVNS. V was clipped by 5 bases and J by 3 bases, with 9 bases between them. The CDR3 region is CASSLRDTDTQYF. DNA for the CDR3: TGTGCCAGCAGTCTCCGGGATACAGATACGCAGTATTTT.

This clone has only one observation. The chain couples TRBV29-1 to TRBJ1-5; TRBD1 aligns across 7 bases. The CDR3 spans 13 residues. Germline V gene lookup returns CDR1 SQVTM and CDR2 ANQGSEA. J gave up 2 bases and V 5 bases, and 3 bases lay outside the gene matches. Written as DNA, the CDR3 is TGCAGCGTTTACACAGGGGGCAATCAGCCCCAGCATTTT. Its protein is CSVYTGGNQPQHF.

The V call is TRBV29-1, the J call TRBJ2-2; 7 nucleotides line up with TRBD2. Germline loops: CDR1 SQVTM, CDR2 ANQGSEA. The V and J ends lost 4 bases and 2 bases, in that order; junction bases with no gene match: 7. This CDR3 spans 15 amino acids. The CDR3: CSVGAGRGNTGELFF. CDR3 nucleotides: TGCAGCGTTGGTGCGGGGAGGGGCAACACCGGGGAGCTGTTTTTT.

This chain connects TRBV5-1 to TRBJ1-2; perhaps TRBD1 as D (5 bases). The V end lost 2 bases, the J end lost 4 bases, and 15 bases lay between the germline ends. Germline lookup yields CDR1 SGHRS and CDR2 YFSETQ. The length of the CDR3 is 15 residues. The CDR3 here is CASSFAGTDRYGYTF. DNA for the CDR3: TGCGCCAGCAGCTTCGCCGGGACCGACCGCTATGGCTACACCTTC. The entire variable domain, with the rest obtained from reference TRBV5-1 and TRBJ1-2, is as follows: KAGVTQTPRYLIKTRGQQVTLSCSPISGHRSVSWYQQTPGQGLQFLFEYFSETQRNKGNFPGRFSGRQFSNSRSEMNVSTLELGDSALYLCASSFAGTDRYGYTFGSGTRLTVV.

The chain uses TRBV11-3 and TRBJ2-5; 9 nucleotides align to TRBD1. V gave up 5 bases and J gave up 2 bases; unmatched junction bases: 3. Germline loops: CDR1 SGHNT, CDR2 YENEEA. This CDR3 is built from 14 residues. The CDR3 nucleotides read TGTGCCAGCAGCCGACAGGGGGTACAAGAGACCCAGTACTTC. It specifies CASSRQGVQETQYF. The full variable domain, its missing parts supplied by reference TRBV11-3 and TRBJ2-5, is EAGVVQSPRYKIIEKKQPVAFWCNPISGHNTLYWYLQNLGQGPELLIRYENEEAVDDSQLPKDRFSAERLKGVDSTLKIQPAELGDSAVYLCASSRQGVQETQYFGPGTRLLVL.

This chain uses TRBV11-3 with TRBJ2-5; D tentatively fits TRBD1 or TRBD2 (5 bases each). The CDR3 runs 14 residues. CDR1 and CDR2 (germline): SGHNT, YENEEA. The V end lost 1 base, the J end lost 5 bases, and 11 bases lay between the germline ends. The DNA of the CDR3 is TGTGCCAGCAGCTTAGCCCGGGACGGGGAGACCCAGTACTTC. Amino acid sequence: CASSLARDGETQYF.

The chain links TRBV7-9 to TRBJ1-1; maybe TRBD1 (5 bases). Germline V gene sequence: CDR1 SEHNR, CDR2 FQNEAQ (reference sequence). The CDR3 is 12 residues long. Trimming removed 6 bases from V and 7 bases from J, with 12 bases in between. For the CDR3, the DNA is TGTGCCAGCAGTTTACCGGGACTTGAAGCTTTCTTT. This gives the protein CASSLPGLEAFF.

This chain uses TRBV19 with TRBJ1-1; no firm D call. Germline V CDR1 and CDR2: LNHDA, SQIVND (reference sequence). CDR3 length: 16 amino acids. The V gene lost 6 bases and the J gene lost 0 bases, with 17 bases spanning the gap. The CDR3 DNA reads TGTGCCAGTAGGGAAAGGTTCCGGTCGTTGAACACTGAAGCTTTCTTT. Its protein product is CASRERFRSLNTEAFF. The full variable domain, rest sourced from reference TRBV19 and TRBJ1-1, is DGGITQSPKYLFRKEGQNVTLSCEQNLNHDAMYWYRQDPGQGLRLIYYSQIVNDFQKGDIAEGYSVSREKKESFPLTVTSAQKNPTAFYLCASRERFRSLNTEAFFGQGTRLTVV.

The rearrangement uses TRBV5-1 and TRBJ1-1, with a possible D match to TRBD1 (6 bases). Germline V gene data show CDR1 as SGHRS and CDR2 as YFSETQ. The CDR3 extends over 14 amino acids. Trimming left V 0 bases short and J 1 base short, with 7 bases between. CDR3 protein: CASSLADRNTEAFF. The CDR3, as DNA: TGCGCCAGCAGCTTGGCGGACAGGAACACTGAAGCTTTCTTT.

The rearrangement uses TRBV7-9 and TRBJ1-1; TRBD1 agrees at 8 bases. After removal of 5 bases from V and 5 bases from J, the junction contained 10 bases not matched to a gene. CDR3 length equals 15 residues. The germline CDR1 and CDR2 sequences are SEHNR and FQNEAQ (reference sequence). The CDR3: CASSPNRGELTEAFF. CDR3 bases: TGTGCCAGCAGCCCGAACAGGGGGGAGTTGACTGAAGCTTTCTTT.

The chain links TRBV19 to TRBJ2-7, with a tentative D call TRBD2 (5 bases). CDR1 LNHDA and CDR2 SQIVND come from the germline V gene (reference sequence). The V gene lost 1 base and the J gene lost 5 bases, with 15 bases spanning the gap. The CDR3 consists of 15 residues. The CDR3: CASSIAEGFGDEQYF. CDR3 nucleotide sequence: TGTGCCAGTAGTATAGCCGAGGGCTTTGGCGACGAGCAGTACTTC.

The chain recombines TRBV9 with TRBJ2-7; 7 nucleotides match TRBD1. Per germline, CDR1 SGDLS and CDR2 YYNGEE. Trimming took 2 bases from V and 4 from J; bases not matched to a gene: 12. The length of the CDR3 is 16 residues. The CDR3 loop is CASSVFRDSLWYEQYF. The CDR3 region has the DNA TGTGCCAGCAGCGTTTTTCGGGACAGCCTTTGGTACGAGCAGTACTTC.

The chain employs TRBV19 and TRBJ1-2; no reliable D call. Trimming removed 4 bases from V and 2 bases from J, with 14 bases in between. Germline V gene data show CDR1 as LNHDA and CDR2 as SQIVND (reference sequence). The length of the CDR3 is 15 residues. DNA of the CDR3: TGTGCCAGTAGTACCCTTGAGGTGTGGAACTATGGCTACACCTTC. Residues: CASSTLEVWNYGYTF. Filled out from reference TRBV19 and TRBJ1-2, the complete variable domain reads DGGITQSPKYLFRKEGQNVTLSCEQNLNHDAMYWYRQDPGQGLRLIYYSQIVNDFQKGDIAEGYSVSREKKESFPLTVTSAQKNPTAFYLCASSTLEVWNYGYTFGSGTRLTVV.

This chain uses TRBV28 with TRBJ1-2; TRBD1 matches 7 bases. The CDR3 is 13 residues long. Per the germline V gene, CDR1 is MDHEN and CDR2 is SYDVKM. V lost 7 bases to trimming and J lost 2 bases; unmatched junction nucleotides: 4. CDR3 loop: CASIAGGNYGYTF. CDR3 nucleotide sequence: TGTGCCAGCATAGCAGGGGGAAACTATGGCTACACCTTC.

V usage is TRBV5-1 and J usage is TRBJ2-7; D possibly corresponds to TRBD1 (6 bases). V was pared by 2 bases and J by 2 bases, with 11 bases between. Germline V gene sequence: CDR1 SGHRS, CDR2 YFSETQ. This CDR3 spans 14 amino acids. This chain's CDR3 is CASSFFQGTYEQYF. The CDR3, as DNA: TGCGCCAGCAGCTTTTTCCAGGGGACCTACGAGCAGTACTTC.

This chain uses TRBV6-4 with TRBJ1-3; a weak D match, TRBD1 (5 bases). CDR1 MRHNA and CDR2 SNTAGT come from the germline V gene. The V end was cut by 2 bases, the J end by 4 bases, with 15 bases between. This CDR3 region has 16 residues. The CDR3 is CASSDGVREAGNTIYF. CDR3 DNA sequence: TGTGCCAGCAGTGACGGGGTCAGGGAGGCCGGAAACACCATATATTTT.

This chain connects TRBV11-2 to TRBJ1-1; a possible D gene is TRBD1 (5 bases). Germline loops: CDR1 SGHAT, CDR2 FQNNGV. The CDR3 is 11 residues long. Deletions cut 2 bases from V and 10 bases from J, with 8 bases between. The CDR3 DNA reads as TGTGCCAGCAGCTTATTAGGGGTAGCTTTCTTT. It specifies CASSLLGVAFF.

The chain is built from TRBV5-1 and TRBJ1-4, with a weak D call TRBD1 (6 bases). CDR3 length: 15 amino acids. Trimming shortened V by 4 bases and J by 0 bases, and 10 bases separated the two germline ends. CDR1 and CDR2 from the germline V gene are SGHRS and YFSETQ. CDR3 sequence (DNA): TGCGCCAGCAGCCCTCAGGGGTCAACTAATGAAAAACTGTTTTTT. The encoded protein is CASSPQGSTNEKLFF. Filled out from reference TRBV5-1 and TRBJ1-4, the complete variable domain reads KAGVTQTPRYLIKTRGQQVTLSCSPISGHRSVSWYQQTPGQGLQFLFEYFSETQRNKGNFPGRFSGRQFSNSRSEMNVSTLELGDSALYLCASSPQGSTNEKLFFGSGTQLSVL.

The chain employs TRBV29-1 and TRBJ2-5; D is ambiguous. Trimming removed 0 bases at V and 6 bases at J, with 11 bases between. This CDR3 contains 13 residues. Germline CDR1 reads SQVTM; CDR2 reads ANQGSEA. CDR3 in amino acids: CSVEEGKGQTQYF. The CDR3 bases are TGCAGCGTTGAAGAGGGTAAAGGGCAGACCCAGTACTTC.

This chain joins TRBV4-2 and TRBJ1-3; D gene uncertain. V was trimmed by 0 bases and J by 1 base, leaving 10 bases between them. Germline CDR1 reads LGHNA; CDR2 reads YNFKEQ. This CDR3 has 16 amino acids. CDR3 in DNA: TGTGCCAGCAGCCAAGATATCTGGGGTTCTGGAAACACCATATATTTT. Residues: CASSQDIWGSGNTIYF.

V is TRBV7-9 and J is TRBJ1-6, with no clear D. V was trimmed by 1 base and J by 7 bases, leaving 2 bases between them. Germline V gives CDR1 SEHNR, CDR2 FQNEAQ (reference sequence). The length of the CDR3 is 12 residues. This chain's CDR3 is CASSLVNSPLHF. DNA of the CDR3: TGTGCCAGCAGCTTAGTGAATTCACCCCTCCACTTT. Full variable domain (missing parts from reference TRBV7-9 and TRBJ1-6): DTGVSQNPRHKITKRGQNVTFRCDPISEHNRLYWYRQTLGQGPEFLTYFQNEAQLEKSRLLSDRFSAERPKGSFSTLEIQRTEQGDSAMYLCASSLVNSPLHFGNGTRLTVT.

The chain links TRBV5-1 to TRBJ2-2; TRBD1 matches at 7 bases. Trimming removed 4 bases from V and 2 bases from J; junction bases left unmatched: 5. The germline CDR1 and CDR2 sequences are SGHRS and YFSETQ. The CDR3 covers 15 residues. CDR3: CASSPDRANTGELFF. CDR3 nucleotide sequence: TGCGCCAGCAGCCCTGACAGGGCTAACACCGGGGAGCTGTTTTTT.

The genes are TRBV1 and TRBJ2-3; no DNA check was done on the table's D call, TRBD2. TRBV1 is assigned pseudogene status. This CDR3 is built from 15 residues. The CDR3 is CTSSPVAGGPDTQYF. In nucleotides, the CDR3 is TGCACCAGCAGCCCAGTAGCGGGAGGGCCCGATACGCAGTATTTT.

V gene TRBV27 combines with J gene TRBJ1-5; D not certain. V was trimmed by 8 bases and J by 2 bases, leaving 13 bases between them. The CDR3 extends over 14 amino acids. The V gene's germline CDR1 is MNHEY and CDR2 SMNVEV (reference sequence). CDR3 sequence reads: CASGPETGNQPQHF. The CDR3 bases are TGTGCCAGCGGCCCCGAGACCGGCAATCAGCCCCAGCATTTT.